What follows are 22 T cell receptor beta chains derived from one specimen sequenced in a study of T cell responses to AZD1222 COVID-19 vaccine. Method: immunoSEQ multiplex PCR; TCRdb's copy keeps in-frame clones and lacks some. The sample lists more than 85,000 clones, 65% to 90% occurring once. The sample consisted of peripheral blood, taken on day 0 of AZD1222 vaccination. These receptor sequences come from an adult in good health.

This chain links TRBV29-1 with TRBJ2-5; D gene uncertain. The CDR3 runs to 14 residues. Germline assignment: CDR1 SQVTM and CDR2 ANQGSEA. V was cut by 0 bases and J by 5 bases, with 13 bases left in between. The CDR3 coding sequence is TGCAGCGTTGAAGATAGGGAAATTGGGGAGACCCAGTACTTC. It translates to CSVEDREIGETQYF. Full variable domain (remainder filled in from reference TRBV29-1 and TRBJ2-5): SAVISQKPSRDICQRGTSLTIQCQVDSQVTMMFWYRQQPGQSLTLIATANQGSEATYESGFVIDKFPISRPNLTFSTLTVSNMSPEDSSIYLCSVEDREIGETQYFGPGTRLLVL.

The chain employs TRBV18 and TRBJ2-7; D not resolved. CDR1 and CDR2 from the germline V gene are KGHSH and LQKENI. The ends were cut back, 6 bases at V and 2 bases at J, with 8 bases in the middle. This CDR3 has 12 amino acids. The CDR3 protein is CASSTLTYEQYF. CDR3 nucleotides: TGTGCCAGCTCGACACTAACCTACGAGCAGTACTTC.

V is TRBV5-1 and J is TRBJ2-1; the match to TRBD2 covers 9 bases. This CDR3 contains 16 residues. With V trimmed by 2 bases and J by 8 bases, 11 bases remained unmatched. Looked up from germline, CDR1 is SGHRS and CDR2 is YFSETQ. The CDR3 loop is CASSLRREGLVDEQFF. CDR3 DNA sequence: TGCGCCAGCAGCTTAAGGCGGGAGGGCCTCGTGGATGAGCAGTTCTTC.

This sequence joins TRBV2 and TRBJ2-1, with 7 nucleotides matching TRBD2. The germline CDR1 and CDR2 sequences are SNHLY and FYNNEI. The CDR3 runs 16 residues. V was pared by 5 bases and J by 4 bases, with 11 bases of the junction left unmatched. In DNA form, the CDR3 reads TGTGCCAGCAGTAGCGGGGAGGGGTATGAATACAATGAGCAGTTCTTC. It translates to CASSSGEGYEYNEQFF.

The chain's CDR3 is CASSPPVRTQYF. The CDR3 DNA sequence: TGTGCCAGCAGTCCCCCAGTGCGGACCCAGTACTTC. This chain uses TRBV12-3 or TRBV12-4 with TRBJ2-5; D is unclear. The CDR3 spans 12 residues. The germline V and J ends were trimmed by 5 bases and 7 bases, with 11 bases remaining between them.

The V gene is TRBV7-9, the J gene TRBJ1-1, with D possibly matching TRBD1 (6 bases). This CDR3 region has 15 residues. Trimming took 5 bases from V and 7 from J, leaving 20 bases between them. CDR1 and CDR2 from the germline V gene are SEHNR and FQNEAQ (reference sequence). DNA of the CDR3: TGTGCCAGCAGCCCACAGGGCACGTTTAAGGTTGAAGCTTTCTTT. Translating it yields CASSPQGTFKVEAFF.

This clone has more than one count but fewer than ten. The same CDR3 can be traced to other DNA sequences in this sample. The chain combines TRBV27 with TRBJ2-7; 7 bases match TRBD1. CDR3 size: 13 residues. Trimming cost V 2 bases and J 2 bases; bases outside gene matches: 0. Germline loops: CDR1 MNHEY, CDR2 SMNVEV (reference sequence). The CDR3 sequence: CASSLGTAYEQYF. CDR3 in DNA: TGTGCCAGCAGTTTAGGGACAGCCTACGAGCAGTACTTC.

This clone was observed once. The rearrangement joins TRBV5-1 to TRBJ2-1; perhaps TRBD2 as D (5 bases). Germline V gene data show CDR1 as SGHRS and CDR2 as YFSETQ. This CDR3 is 15 amino acids long. V lost 6 bases to trimming and J lost 6 bases, with 19 bases between them. The CDR3 protein is CASILSGAQGNEQFF. CDR3 coding DNA: TGCGCCAGCATCCTAAGCGGAGCCCAAGGCAATGAGCAGTTCTTC.

The chain carries TRBV28 and TRBJ2-7; 11 positions match TRBD2. CDR1 MDHEN and CDR2 SYDVKM come from the germline V gene. Germline trimming cut 5 bases from V and 7 bases from J; bases unmatched to any gene: 10. The CDR3 has 15 residues. DNA for the CDR3: TGTGCCAGCAGTACACCGGGACTAGCGGTGGGGGAGCAGTACTTC. Translated: CASSTPGLAVGEQYF. The full variable domain, rest sourced from reference TRBV28 and TRBJ2-7, is DVKVTQSSRYLVKRTGEKVFLECVQDMDHENMFWYRQDPGLGLRLIYFSYDVKMKEKGDIPEGYSVSREKKERFSLILESASTNQTSMYLCASSTPGLAVGEQYFGPGTRLTVT.

The CDR3 DNA reads TGTGCCAGTAGTATAGGGGCCAATACGGCAAGTGGTGACATTCAGTACTTC. Translated: CASSIGANTASGDIQYF. This chain joins TRBV19 and TRBJ2-4, with D uncertain. Germline lookup yields CDR1 LNHDA and CDR2 SQIVND (reference sequence). The CDR3 runs 17 residues. Trimming took off 1 base at V and 8 bases at J, with 21 bases between the two ends.

J is TRBJ2-1 and V is TRBV24-1; TRBD2 aligns across 10 bases. Looked up from germline, CDR1 is KGHDR and CDR2 is SFDVKD. The V segment lost 1 base and the J segment 5 bases; nucleotides outside the gene matches: 4. CDR3 size: 16 residues. The CDR3: CATSDFSSGRDNEQFF. The CDR3 DNA follows: TGTGCCACCAGTGATTTTTCCAGCGGGAGGGACAATGAGCAGTTCTTC.

This sequence joins TRBV6-1 and TRBJ1-5; no reliable D call. The CDR3 has 15 amino acids. The germline V gene has CDR1 MNHNS and CDR2 SASEGT. Trimming left V 0 bases short and J 5 bases short, with 11 bases between. The CDR3 DNA is TGTGCCAGCAGTGAAGCGCTACCCCCCTATCAGCCCCAGCATTTT. Its translation: CASSEALPPYQPQHF.

The chain links TRBV5-1 to TRBJ2-7, with a possible D match to TRBD1 (7 bases). Germline-derived CDR1 and CDR2 are SGHRS and YFSETQ. This CDR3 comprises 15 residues. Trimming took off 3 bases at V and 2 bases at J, with 15 bases between the two ends. The CDR3 DNA sequence: TGCGCCAGCAGCTCAGGGGGAGGCCCAGCCTACGAGCAGTACTTC. Protein product: CASSSGGGPAYEQYF.

V and J are TRBV14 and TRBJ1-1; D is possibly TRBD1 (6 bases). Germline assignment: CDR1 SGHDN and CDR2 FVKESK. Trimming removed 3 bases from V and 0 bases from J, with 17 bases in between. This CDR3 region has 17 residues. CDR3 protein: CASSHSSQGPMNTEAFF. CDR3 bases: TGTGCCAGCAGCCATTCCTCCCAGGGGCCCATGAACACTGAAGCTTTCTTT.

This rearrangement joins TRBV11-3 to TRBJ1-2, with D maybe TRBD1 (5 bases). Germline CDR1 SGHNT, CDR2 YENEEA. V was cut by 5 bases and J by 3 bases, with 16 bases left in between. The CDR3 spans 15 residues. CDR3 sequence: CASSESGTNHYGYTF. CDR3 DNA: TGTGCCAGCAGCGAATCCGGGACTAATCACTATGGCTACACCTTC.

The rearrangement uses TRBV28 and TRBJ2-3; D not certain. This CDR3 contains 14 residues. Germline CDR1 MDHEN, CDR2 SYDVKM. V dropped 6 bases and J dropped 4 bases, with 14 bases sitting between them. DNA of the CDR3: TGTGCCAGCAGGGCTCTTGGATGGGCAGATACGCAGTATTTT. Protein product: CASRALGWADTQYF. Supplemented by reference TRBV28 and TRBJ2-3, the full variable domain reads DVKVTQSSRYLVKRTGEKVFLECVQDMDHENMFWYRQDPGLGLRLIYFSYDVKMKEKGDIPEGYSVSREKKERFSLILESASTNQTSMYLCASRALGWADTQYFGPGTRLTVL.

V and J are TRBV6-4 and TRBJ2-1; 10 nucleotides line up with TRBD1. Germline trimming cut 6 bases from V and 3 bases from J; bases unmatched to any gene: 5. Germline-derived CDR1 and CDR2 are MRHNA and SNTAGT. The CDR3 runs 15 residues. The CDR3 DNA reads as TGTGCCAGCAGGCGGGACAGGGGATACTACAATGAGCAGTTCTTC. Protein sequence: CASRRDRGYYNEQFF.

V usage is TRBV3-1 (or the pseudogene TRBV3-2) and J usage is TRBJ2-4; weak D call: TRBD2 (6 bases). This CDR3 has 21 residues. CDR1 and CDR2 from the germline V gene are LGHDT and YNNKEL (reference sequence). The V end was cut by 3 bases, the J end by 0 bases, with 27 bases between. DNA of the CDR3: TGTGCCAGCAGCCACGAAAGCCGGGGACTGAGGGGCCGCTTAGCCAAAAACATTCAGTACTTC. Its protein product is CASSHESRGLRGRLAKNIQYF.

This chain connects TRBV5-1 to TRBJ1-2, with D possibly being TRBD1 (6 bases). The germline gives CDR1 SGHRS, CDR2 YFSETQ. V gave up 4 bases and J gave up 7 bases, with 14 bases separating them. This CDR3 has 13 amino acids. The CDR3 loop is CASSDWTEGGYTF. The CDR3 DNA sequence: TGCGCCAGCAGCGATTGGACAGAGGGTGGCTACACCTTC.

The chain's CDR3 is CASKSVSSGNTGELFF. In DNA, the CDR3 is TGTGCCAGCAAGAGTGTGAGTAGCGGCAACACCGGGGAGCTGTTTTTT. The chain is built from TRBV28 and TRBJ2-2; possibly TRBD2 for D (6 bases). The V gene's germline CDR1 is MDHEN and CDR2 SYDVKM. This CDR3 has 16 amino acids. The V and J ends lost 7 bases and 2 bases respectively, with 17 bases between them.

This clone was recorded once. The V and J genes are TRBV4-3 and TRBJ2-4; D is possibly TRBD1 or TRBD2 (5 bases each). Germline lookup yields CDR1 LGHNA and CDR2 YSLEER. Trimming cost V 0 bases and J 2 bases, with 14 bases left between them. This CDR3 is 17 amino acids long. This chain's CDR3 is CASSQDKGDGTKNIQYF. CDR3 in DNA: TGCGCCAGCAGCCAAGATAAAGGGGACGGAACCAAAAACATTCAGTACTTC.

The chain employs TRBV19 and TRBJ1-5, with 9 positions matching TRBD1. Germline CDR1 is LNHDA and CDR2 is SQIVND (reference sequence). The ends lost 7 bases at V and 0 bases at J; junction bases unmatched: 4. The CDR3 runs 15 residues. CDR3 amino acids: CASTGQGYSNQPQHF. The DNA of the CDR3 is TGTGCCAGTACCGGACAGGGGTATAGCAATCAGCCCCAGCATTTT. Together with reference TRBV19 and TRBJ1-5, the CDR3 gives the full variable domain: DGGITQSPKYLFRKEGQNVTLSCEQNLNHDAMYWYRQDPGQGLRLIYYSQIVNDFQKGDIAEGYSVSREKKESFPLTVTSAQKNPTAFYLCASTGQGYSNQPQHFGDGTRLSIL.